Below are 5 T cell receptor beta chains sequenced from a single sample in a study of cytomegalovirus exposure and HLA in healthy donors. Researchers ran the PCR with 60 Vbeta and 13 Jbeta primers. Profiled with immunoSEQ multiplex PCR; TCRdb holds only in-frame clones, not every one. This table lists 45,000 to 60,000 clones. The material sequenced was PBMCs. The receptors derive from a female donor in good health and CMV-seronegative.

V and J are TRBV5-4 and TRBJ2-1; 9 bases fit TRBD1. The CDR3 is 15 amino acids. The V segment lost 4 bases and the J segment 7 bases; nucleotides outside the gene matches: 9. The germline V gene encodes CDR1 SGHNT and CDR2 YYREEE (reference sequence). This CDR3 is CASSPDRGYLNEQFF. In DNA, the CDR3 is TGTGCCAGCAGCCCGGACAGGGGCTATTTAAATGAGCAGTTCTTC.

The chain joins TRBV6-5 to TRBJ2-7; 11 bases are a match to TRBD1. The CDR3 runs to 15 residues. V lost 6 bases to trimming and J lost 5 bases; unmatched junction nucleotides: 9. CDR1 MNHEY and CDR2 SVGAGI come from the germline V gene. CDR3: CASRQTGTGGDEQYF. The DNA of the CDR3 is TGTGCCAGCAGACAAACCGGGACAGGGGGGGACGAGCAGTACTTC.

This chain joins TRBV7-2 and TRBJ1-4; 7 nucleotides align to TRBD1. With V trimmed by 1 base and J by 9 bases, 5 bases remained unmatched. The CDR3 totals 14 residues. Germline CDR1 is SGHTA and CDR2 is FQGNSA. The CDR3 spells CASSLGQGSQKLFF. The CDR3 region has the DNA TGTGCCAGCAGCTTAGGACAGGGAAGCCAAAAACTGTTTTTT. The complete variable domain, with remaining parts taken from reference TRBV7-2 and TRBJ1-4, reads GAGVSQSPSNKVTEKGKDVELRCDPISGHTALYWYRQSLGQGLEFLIYFQGNSAPDKSGLPSDRFSAERTGGSVSTLTIQRTQQEDSAVYLCASSLGQGSQKLFFGSGTQLSVL.

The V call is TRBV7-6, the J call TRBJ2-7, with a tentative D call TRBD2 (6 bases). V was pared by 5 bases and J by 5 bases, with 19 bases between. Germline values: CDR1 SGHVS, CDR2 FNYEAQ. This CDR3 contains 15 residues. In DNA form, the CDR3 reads TGTGCCAGCAGCCGCTCCCGGGGGAGAACCCACGAGCAGTACTTC. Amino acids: CASSRSRGRTHEQYF.

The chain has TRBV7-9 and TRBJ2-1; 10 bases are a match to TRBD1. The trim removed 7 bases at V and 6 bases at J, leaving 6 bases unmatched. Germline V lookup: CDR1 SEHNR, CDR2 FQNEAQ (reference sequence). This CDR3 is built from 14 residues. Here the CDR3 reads CASTDRGPGNEQFF. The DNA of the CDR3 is TGTGCCAGCACCGACAGGGGGCCCGGCAATGAGCAGTTCTTC. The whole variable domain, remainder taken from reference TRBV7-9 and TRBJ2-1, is DTGVSQNPRHKITKRGQNVTFRCDPISEHNRLYWYRQTLGQGPEFLTYFQNEAQLEKSRLLSDRFSAERPKGSFSTLEIQRTEQGDSAMYLCASTDRGPGNEQFFGPGTRLTVL.